The sequence of this TCR beta chain was determined in a study of OX40 agonist ivuxolimab in advanced cancers. Overall study: Among those treated, three patients had partial responses, one with hepatocellular carcinoma and two with cutaneous melanoma.

The study, taken as a whole, reports: Still undetermined is the antigen specificity of the expanded peripheral T cells.

The CDR3 is 13 residues long. Germline assignment: CDR1 SGHKS and CDR2 YYEKEE (reference sequence). Deletions cut 1 base from V and 5 bases from J, with 10 bases between. Regarding this clone: Antigen: not known.

Here immunoSEQ multiplex PCR was the method, and the copy in TCRdb shows in-frame clones only, minus some. The data show around 94,000 clones, roughly 90% seen once. Blood draws occurred at baseline, cycle 4 day 1, and cycle 7 day 1. The sequences come from CD4+ or CD8+ T cells sorted from blood, collected in a trial of the OX40 agonist ivuxolimab. The source of this sequence is an adult with an advanced solid tumor such as melanoma, head and neck, liver or kidney cancer. V gene TRBV5-5 combines with J gene TRBJ2-7; no definite D call. As DNA, the CDR3 is TGTGCCAGCAGCTTGACTTCGTTGGACGAGCAGTACTTC. This codes for CASSLTSLDEQYF.